This passage covers 32 T cell receptor beta chains from one sample sequenced in a study of CXCR3-negative and CXCR3-positive naive CD8 T cells. These receptors' antigens are unknown. Study outcomes and limitations: CXCR3-expressing naive cells carried TRB CDR3s more hydrophobic than those of CXCR3-negative naive cells.

The libraries of TRB cDNA were constructed through 5' RACE using UMI labels. TCRdb re-called the 5' RACE reads; every CDR3 protein appears as one record, without DNA. The sample features about 92,000 distinct CDR3 sequences, with 0.7% to 1% in its top ten. Sequencing used naive CXCR3+ CD8+ T cells from blood. Stated subset: CD45RO-CCR7+CD27+CD95- naive CD8+ T cells expressing CXCR3 (TNR3+). Receptors originate from a human donor in good health. Some clones in this sample may be carry-over from other donors' samples.

This chain connects TRBV20-1 to TRBJ2-7; absent DNA, TCRdb's TRBD1 call cannot be checked. This CDR3 has 14 residues. The germline V gene encodes CDR1 DFQATT and CDR2 SNEGSKA (reference sequence). CDR3 loop: CSARPGRIVYEQYF.

CDR3 residues: CSVDGPTTWAYEQYF. This chain uses TRBV29-1 with TRBJ2-7. The germline gives CDR1 SQVTM, CDR2 ANQGSEA. This CDR3 contains 15 residues.

The V and J genes are TRBV6-6 and TRBJ1-3. The CDR3 runs to 15 residues. The V gene's germline CDR1 is MNHNY and CDR2 SVGAGI (reference sequence). Here the CDR3 reads CASGYDGSSGNTIYF.

The gene calls are TRBV5-1 and TRBJ1-5; no DNA is available, so the TRBD1 call from TCRdb remains unchecked. The CDR3 length is 15 residues. Germline loops: CDR1 SGHRS, CDR2 YFSETQ. The CDR3 protein is CASSRGTGEHQPQHF.

This chain uses TRBV15 with TRBJ2-7; there is no DNA to check the TCRdb D call of TRBD1. The germline CDR1 and CDR2 sequences are LNHNV and YYDKDF (reference sequence). The CDR3 is 15 residues long. The CDR3 reads CATSRTGTGAYEQYF.

The chain has TRBV28 and TRBJ1-1. This CDR3 is built from 14 residues. The V gene's germline CDR1 is MDHEN and CDR2 SYDVKM. This chain's CDR3 is CASSPLTENTEAFF.

This chain joins TRBV20-1 and TRBJ2-5; TCRdb picks TRBD2, but there is no DNA to check that call. In germline, CDR1 is DFQATT, CDR2 SNEGSKA (reference sequence). The CDR3 spans 18 residues. This CDR3 is CSASGASSGGDFQETQYF.

The rearrangement joins TRBV28 to TRBJ1-5; with no DNA, the TCRdb D assignment of TRBD1 cannot be verified. CDR1 MDHEN and CDR2 SYDVKM come from the germline V gene. CDR3 length: 18 residues. The CDR3 region is CASSRPGQVIHSNQPQHF.

The rearrangement links TRBV7-9 to TRBJ2-5; the TCRdb call, TRBD2, lacks DNA for checking. The CDR3 loop spans 15 amino acids. Germline V gene sequence: CDR1 SEHNR, CDR2 FQNEAQ (reference sequence). This CDR3 reads CASSPTSGPQETQYF. The variable domain in full, completed from reference TRBV7-9 and TRBJ2-5, reads DTGVSQNPRHKITKRGQNVTFRCDPISEHNRLYWYRQTLGQGPEFLTYFQNEAQLEKSRLLSDRFSAERPKGSFSTLEIQRTEQGDSAMYLCASSPTSGPQETQYFGPGTRLLVL.

The chain recombines TRBV7-9 with TRBJ2-3; TCRdb selects TRBD1, and the lack of DNA leaves this call unchecked. The germline V gene encodes CDR1 SEHNR and CDR2 FQNEAQ (reference sequence). The CDR3 covers 16 residues. The CDR3 loop reads CASMDGGGPSTDTQYF.

This chain connects TRBV28 to TRBJ2-3; the D call from TCRdb, TRBD1, cannot be confirmed without DNA. This CDR3 comprises 14 residues. The germline CDR1 and CDR2 sequences are MDHEN and SYDVKM. The CDR3 loop reads CASSLPGEADTQYF. Full variable domain (missing parts from reference TRBV28 and TRBJ2-3): DVKVTQSSRYLVKRTGEKVFLECVQDMDHENMFWYRQDPGLGLRLIYFSYDVKMKEKGDIPEGYSVSREKKERFSLILESASTNQTSMYLCASSLPGEADTQYFGPGTRLTVL.

The chain is built from TRBV29-1 and TRBJ2-2. From germline, CDR1 is SQVTM and CDR2 ANQGSEA. There are 11 residues in the CDR3. Here the CDR3 reads CSVRIHGELFF.

This chain connects TRBV6-2 or TRBV6-3 to TRBJ2-7; lacking DNA, the TRBD1 call made by TCRdb goes unchecked. Germline assignment: CDR1 MNHEY and CDR2 SVGEGT. The CDR3 has 13 residues. The CDR3 sequence is CASSYDRQYEQYF.

The chain is built from TRBV28 and TRBJ2-1; the D call from TCRdb, TRBD1, cannot be confirmed without DNA. The CDR3 has 12 residues. Germline CDR1 and CDR2: MDHEN and SYDVKM. The chain's CDR3 is CASRMDSNEQFF.

V gene TRBV7-9 combines with J gene TRBJ2-2. Germline assignment: CDR1 SEHNR and CDR2 FQNEAQ (reference sequence). The CDR3 is 13 residues long. The CDR3 sequence is CASSPHLTPVLFF.

This chain joins TRBV27 and TRBJ2-1; lacking DNA, the TRBD2 call made by TCRdb goes unchecked. Germline values: CDR1 MNHEY, CDR2 SMNVEV (reference sequence). The CDR3 has 15 amino acids. This CDR3 is CASSLYPSGGVEQFF.

The gene calls are TRBV27 and TRBJ2-3; TCRdb proposes TRBD2, but this gene call is untestable without DNA. The CDR3 runs 13 residues. The germline gives CDR1 MNHEY, CDR2 SMNVEV (reference sequence). The CDR3 sequence: CASGSGGTDTQYF.

The chain has TRBV27 and TRBJ1-2; TCRdb reports TRBD1, a call that lacks DNA to check it against. This CDR3 has 13 residues. The V gene's germline CDR1 is MNHEY and CDR2 SMNVEV (reference sequence). This CDR3 is CASSLTGVHGYTF.

The gene calls are TRBV4-2 and TRBJ1-2; TCRdb calls TRBD1, which cannot be checked without DNA. The germline gives CDR1 LGHNA, CDR2 YNFKEQ. The length of the CDR3 is 14 residues. CDR3 in amino acids: CASSQLGEGRGYTF.

This sequence joins TRBV23-1 and TRBJ2-7. TRBV23-1 is treated as an ORF (open reading frame) with a function not yet certain. This CDR3 has 13 residues. CDR3 residues: CASSQSGDYEQYF.

This chain connects TRBV28 to TRBJ2-4. The CDR3 contains 15 residues. Germline V CDR1 and CDR2: MDHEN, SYDVKM. Here the CDR3 reads CASSPLSIAKNIQYF.

This chain connects TRBV27 to TRBJ2-7; the TCRdb call, TRBD2, lacks DNA for checking. The CDR3 sequence is 13 residues long. Germline lookup yields CDR1 MNHEY and CDR2 SMNVEV (reference sequence). The CDR3 is CASSLFAGYEQYF.

This chain joins TRBV3-1 and TRBJ2-5. The CDR3 loop spans 17 amino acids. CDR1 and CDR2 (germline): LGHDT, YNNKEL (reference sequence). This CDR3 is CASSPHPSRLYQETQYF.

The chain couples TRBV29-1 to TRBJ1-1. Germline V lookup: CDR1 SQVTM, CDR2 ANQGSEA. The CDR3 covers 12 residues. The CDR3 protein is CSVVGGNTEAFF.

The chain is built from TRBV7-9 and TRBJ2-1; the TRBD1 assignment by TCRdb is unverifiable without DNA. The CDR3 is made up of 16 amino acids. CDR1 SEHNR and CDR2 FQNEAQ come from the germline V gene (reference sequence). CDR3: CASSPPLGGPYNEQFF.

This CDR3 reads CSVEDWGGSTPTDTQYF. The J gene is TRBJ2-3, the V gene TRBV29-1; TCRdb selects TRBD1, and the lack of DNA leaves this call unchecked. This CDR3 is 17 amino acids long. CDR1 is SQVTM and CDR2 is ANQGSEA in the germline V gene.

The J gene is TRBJ1-1, the V gene TRBV12-3 or TRBV12-4; TCRdb's assignment of TRBD1 cannot be checked, as there is no DNA. The CDR3 is 16 amino acids. The CDR3 region is CASSLSPGTENTEAFF.

The chain uses TRBV19 and TRBJ2-5; TCRdb's D call of TRBD1 is untestable without DNA. From germline, CDR1 is LNHDA and CDR2 SQIVND (reference sequence). The CDR3 contains 14 residues. Here the CDR3 reads CASSDIQVEETQYF. The full variable domain, its missing parts supplied by reference TRBV19 and TRBJ2-5, is DGGITQSPKYLFRKEGQNVTLSCEQNLNHDAMYWYRQDPGQGLRLIYYSQIVNDFQKGDIAEGYSVSREKKESFPLTVTSAQKNPTAFYLCASSDIQVEETQYFGPGTRLLVL.

The rearrangement joins TRBV29-1 to TRBJ2-6. CDR3 length: 12 residues. Looked up from germline, CDR1 is SQVTM and CDR2 is ANQGSEA. CDR3 loop: CSVVSGANVLTF.

This chain joins TRBV20-1 and TRBJ2-7; TCRdb's D call of TRBD2 is untestable without DNA. The CDR3 runs 17 residues. From germline, CDR1 is DFQATT and CDR2 SNEGSKA (reference sequence). This CDR3 reads CSASGLEGPFSSYEQYF.

This chain links TRBV29-1 with TRBJ2-5; absent DNA, TCRdb's TRBD2 call cannot be checked. Per the germline V gene, CDR1 is SQVTM and CDR2 is ANQGSEA. The CDR3 runs to 17 residues. CDR3 in amino acids: CSVEDPGLAGELRTQYF.

The gene calls are TRBV11-2 and TRBJ2-1. CDR3 length: 16 residues. Looked up from germline, CDR1 is SGHAT and CDR2 is FQNNGV. The CDR3 sequence: CASSLILTSDLSEQFF.